The T cell receptor beta chain described here comes from a study of blood T cell repertoires in COVID-19. Assay used: immunoSEQ multiplex PCR; TCRdb lists only in-frame clones, some missing. This table holds over 120,000 clones, around 90% found once. The sequence was collected from a woman aged 45 to 65 with acute or convalescent COVID-19. The sequencing input was peripheral blood.

CDR3 residues: CASSLADRGWTDTQYF. CDR3 nucleotides: TGTGCCAGCAGCCTTGCGGACAGGGGTTGGACAGATACGCAGTATTTT. V gene TRBV5-6 combines with J gene TRBJ2-3, with 9 positions matching TRBD1. CDR3 length equals 16 residues. Germline V gene lookup returns CDR1 SGHDT and CDR2 YYEEEE. The trim removed 4 bases at V and 3 bases at J, leaving 9 bases unmatched.